The rows below give T cell receptor beta chains drawn from one sample of a study of regulatory T cells in long-lasting Graves disease. TCRdb re-analysed the multiplex PCR reads in MiXCR, keeping a single row per CDR3 protein. The data contain 450,000 to 600,000 distinct CDR3 sequences, roughly 17% of them singletons. These data are also associated with another study on T cells in Graves' hyperthyroidism and ophthalmopathy.

This specimen consisted of peripheral blood mononuclear cells (PBMCs), obtained at new diagnosis, from a patient treated with antithyroid drugs. The receptors here all came from a man in his forties or fifties with Graves disease. Each CDR3 is given with its conserved first and last residue. A D gene is named only where the DNA matches it firmly. Where a row states a size, it is once, few, many or the class of an expanded clone; other rows omit it.

clone_size | d_call | j_call | v_call | cdr3_aa | cdr3_nt
many | . | TRBJ2-1 | TRBV5-1 | CASSLRWDEQFF | TGCGCCAGCAGCCTGAGGTGGGATGAGCAGTTCTTC
. | . | TRBJ2-5 | TRBV9 | CASSVRGLQETQYF | TGTGCCAGCAGCGTAAGGGGCTTGCAAGAGACCCAGTACTTC
. | . | TRBJ1-1 | TRBV7-2 | CASSQNREAEAFF | TGTGCCAGCAGTCAGAACAGGGAAGCGGAAGCCTTCTTT
many | . | TRBJ2-3 | TRBV2 | CASRSFSFSKTDTDTQYF | TGTGCCAGCCGCAGTTTTTCATTTAGCAAAACAGACACAGATACGCAGTATTTT
many | . | TRBJ2-7 | TRBV11-2 | CASSLVGGLGQQYF | TGTGCCAGCAGCTTAGTGGGCGGCCTGGGCCAGCAGTACTTC
few | . | TRBJ2-1 | TRBV28 | CASSLWGIEQFF | TGTGCCAGCAGTTTGTGGGGGATTGAGCAGTTCTTC
many | . | TRBJ1-6 | TRBV27 | CASSRGRSGVHSPLHF | TGTGCCAGCAGCCGTGGACGGAGTGGGGTACATTCACCCCTCCACTTT
many | . | TRBJ2-5 | TRBV28 | CASTQPASEYQETQYF | TGTGCCAGCACCCAGCCGGCTAGCGAGTACCAAGAGACCCAGTACTTC
many | . | TRBJ1-1 | TRBV18 | CASSPGGNTEAFF | TGTGCCAGCAGTCCCGGTGGGAACACTGAAGCTTTCTTT
many | . | TRBJ1-2 | TRBV11-2 | CASSLNTLYGYTF | TGTGCCAGCAGCCTTAACACCCTCTATGGCTACACCTTC
few | . | TRBJ2-2 | TRBV28 | CASSFPGVNTGELFF | TGTGCCAGCAGTTTCCCAGGGGTGAACACCGGGGAGCTGTTTTTT
many | . | TRBJ2-3 | TRBV12-3/TRBV12-4 | CASSADRTDTQYF | TGTGCCAGCAGTGCGGACCGGACAGATACGCAGTATTTT
. | . | TRBJ2-1 | TRBV15 | CATSRGERIDEQFF | TGTGCCACCAGCAGAGGGGAGCGAATCGATGAGCAGTTCTTC
. | TRBD1 | TRBJ1-5 | TRBV7-2 | CASSFRTGMDQPQHF | TGTGCCAGCAGCTTTAGGACAGGGATGGATCAGCCCCAGCATTTT
many | TRBD2 | TRBJ2-7 | TRBV12-3/TRBV12-4 | CASRPGTSGTEQYF | TGTGCCAGCAGGCCCGGGACTAGCGGGACCGAGCAGTACTTC
many | TRBD1 | TRBJ1-1 | TRBV28 | CASRTGGAATEAFF | TGTGCCAGCAGGACAGGGGGCGCCGCCACTGAAGCTTTCTTT
many | . | TRBJ2-6 | TRBV28 | CASSRPSGSSNVLTF | TGTGCCAGCAGTCGCCCCTCCGGTAGTTCGAACGTCCTGACTTTC
many | TRBD2 | TRBJ2-3 | TRBV6-2/TRBV6-3 | CASSAIAGGLTDTQYF | TGTGCCAGCAGTGCGATCGCGGGAGGTCTCACAGATACGCAGTATTTT
few | . | TRBJ2-1 | TRBV2 | CASSEESRRGAYNEQFF | TGTGCCAGCAGTGAAGAGTCTCGGCGGGGCGCCTACAATGAGCAGTTCTTC
many | . | TRBJ1-1 | TRBV20-1 | CSARDPTGPNRGTEAFF | TGCAGTGCTAGAGATCCGACAGGTCCTAATCGGGGCACTGAAGCTTTCTTT
. | . | TRBJ2-1 | TRBV14 | CASSRVLGGEQFF | TGTGCCAGCAGCCGAGTCCTTGGAGGGGAGCAGTTCTTC
many | . | TRBJ1-1 | TRBV28 | CASFLRGRGREAFF | TGTGCCAGCTTTCTGCGGGGCAGGGGCAGGGAAGCTTTCTTT
many | . | TRBJ2-7 | TRBV18 | CASSPSPDSYEQYF | TGTGCCAGCTCACCAAGCCCGGACTCCTACGAGCAGTACTTC
many | TRBD1 | TRBJ2-7 | TRBV24-1 | CATSPRDRVEEQYF | TGTGCCACCAGCCCTAGGGACAGGGTTGAGGAGCAGTACTTC
many | . | TRBJ1-1 | TRBV6-2/TRBV6-3 | CASSYSGHQNTEAFF | TGTGCCAGCAGTTACTCAGGGCACCAGAACACTGAAGCTTTCTTT
many | . | TRBJ1-1 | TRBV7-9 | CASTLGRENTEAFF | TGTGCCAGCACCTTGGGGAGGGAGAACACTGAAGCTTTCTTT
few | TRBD1 | TRBJ1-2 | TRBV28 | CASSQSTGNYGYTF | TGTGCCAGCAGTCAATCGACAGGGAACTATGGCTACACCTTC
. | . | TRBJ2-2 | TRBV11-2 | CASSLRGITGELFF | TGTGCCAGCAGCTTAAGGGGAATCACCGGGGAGCTGTTTTTT
many | . | TRBJ1-5 | TRBV30 | CAWSAGGNQPQHF | TGTGCCTGGAGCGCCGGGGGGAATCAGCCCCAGCATTTT
. | . | TRBJ1-3 | TRBV7-8 | CASSLDRGFSTIYF | TGTGCCAGCAGCTTAGACCGAGGGTTTAGCACCATATATTTT
. | TRBD2 | TRBJ2-3 | TRBV5-1 | CASSLGGLAATDTQYF | TGCGCCAGCAGCTTGGGGGGACTAGCGGCCACAGATACGCAGTATTTT
few | . | TRBJ1-1 | TRBV10-3 | CATGTPNTEAFF | TGTGCCACCGGGACTCCGAACACTGAAGCTTTCTTT
few | . | TRBJ1-6 | TRBV6-1 | CASTPVGNLGNSPLHF | TGTGCCAGCACCCCAGTGGGGAACCTCGGAAATTCACCCCTCCACTTT
. | TRBD1 | TRBJ1-1 | TRBV28 | CASSWPGQGLFTEAFF | TGTGCCAGCAGTTGGCCGGGACAGGGTCTGTTCACTGAAGCTTTCTTT
few | TRBD2 | TRBJ2-3 | TRBV20-1 | CSATPAASGAFTDTQYF | TGCAGTGCTACACCGGCGGCTAGCGGGGCCTTCACAGATACGCAGTATTTT
. | . | TRBJ2-5 | TRBV6-9 | CASSYSPPQETQYF | TGTGCCAGCAGTTACTCTCCCCCACAAGAGACCCAGTACTTC
many | TRBD1 | TRBJ2-7 | TRBV27 | CASSLGTGFEQYF | TGTGCCAGCAGTCTGGGGACAGGGTTTGAGCAGTACTTC
. | . | TRBJ2-5 | TRBV3-1 | CASSQTHPRETQYF | TGTGCCAGCAGCCAAACTCACCCACGGGAGACCCAGTACTTC
. | . | TRBJ1-2 | TRBV9 | CASSSAPQPLYGYTF | TGTGCCAGCAGCTCAGCCCCCCAGCCCCTCTATGGCTACACCTTC
. | TRBD1 | TRBJ2-2 | TRBV28 | CASSRDRGVTGELFF | TGTGCCAGCAGTAGGGACAGGGGTGTCACCGGGGAGCTGTTTTTT
few | TRBD1 | TRBJ2-3 | TRBV10-3 | CAIGTGTDTQYF | TGTGCCATCGGGACAGGGACAGATACGCAGTATTTT
few | TRBD1 | TRBJ2-1 | TRBV10-3 | CAISDGQGAEQFF | TGTGCCATCAGTGATGGACAGGGGGCTGAGCAGTTCTTC
. | . | TRBJ2-3 | TRBV19 | CASSVGLVSTDTQYF | TGTGCCAGTAGTGTGGGACTGGTAAGCACAGATACGCAGTATTTT
few | . | TRBJ2-1 | TRBV15 | CATSRDLGIRGQFF | TGTGCCACCAGCAGAGATCTTGGCATTCGAGGGCAGTTCTTC
many | . | TRBJ2-1 | TRBV7-3 | CASSQGGPSSYNEQFF | TGTGCCAGCAGCCAGGGTGGGCCTAGCTCCTACAATGAGCAGTTCTTC